This TCR beta chain was found in a study of vaccination and CD4 T cells after COVID-19. Study as a whole: The convalescents included six males and four females, and among them two were Hispanic while seven were Caucasian. Post-COVID samples were collected a median about 97 days following diagnosis, spanning 35 to 161. The peptides that stimulated the cells were overlapping spike peptides from SARS-CoV-2, HCoV-NL63, HCoV-OC43 and HCoV-229E.

CD4+ T cells that had been cultured provided DNA sequenced with the Oncomine TCR Beta short-read assay. Genomic DNA extraction was carried out from cultured CD4+ T cells. TCRdb re-derived calls from the PCR reads in MiXCR, one entry per CDR3 protein. The sample carries about 3,900 distinct CDR3 sequences, 38% recorded once. As to this clonotype: Its antigen is still unknown.

Regarding treatment: approximately 9-day PBMC culture with coronavirus spike peptide pools or control peptides (ViraFEST assay). Source material: CD4+ T cells from blood, cultured in vitro. This TCR was recovered from a human donor who had recovered from COVID-19.

The CDR3 nucleotides are TGCAGTGCTCGTCAGGACGACCACACTGAAGCTTTCTTT. Translation: CSARQDDHTEAFF. The V gene is TRBV20-1, the J gene TRBJ1-1; D is unclear. Trimming shortened V by 5 bases and J by 3 bases, and 13 bases separated the two germline ends. CDR3 size: 13 residues. Germline CDR1 and CDR2: DFQATT and SNEGSKA (reference sequence).